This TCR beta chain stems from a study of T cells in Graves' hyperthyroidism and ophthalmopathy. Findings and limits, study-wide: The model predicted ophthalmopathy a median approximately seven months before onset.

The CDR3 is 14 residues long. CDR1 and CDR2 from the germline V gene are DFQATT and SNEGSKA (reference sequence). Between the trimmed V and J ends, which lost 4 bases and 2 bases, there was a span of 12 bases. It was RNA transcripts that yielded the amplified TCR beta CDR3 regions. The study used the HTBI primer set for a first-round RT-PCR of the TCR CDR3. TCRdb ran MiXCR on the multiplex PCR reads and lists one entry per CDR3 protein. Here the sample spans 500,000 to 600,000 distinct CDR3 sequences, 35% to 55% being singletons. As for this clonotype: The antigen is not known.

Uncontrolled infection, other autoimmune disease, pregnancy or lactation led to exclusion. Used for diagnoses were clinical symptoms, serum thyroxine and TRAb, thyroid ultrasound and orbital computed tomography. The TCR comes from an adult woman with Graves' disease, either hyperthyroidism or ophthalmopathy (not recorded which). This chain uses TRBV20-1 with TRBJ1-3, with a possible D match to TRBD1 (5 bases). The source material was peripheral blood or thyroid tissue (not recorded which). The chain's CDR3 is CSATSDSTGNTIYF. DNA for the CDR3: TGCAGTGCTACTTCCGACAGCACTGGAAACACCATATATTTT.